These 14 T cell receptor beta chains were all obtained from the same sample, sequenced in a study of blood T cell repertoires in COVID-19. Repertoires were generated with immunoSEQ multiplex PCR, while TCRdb's copy carries only in-frame clones and drops some. The table lists approximately 74,000 clones, almost 80% of them singletons. Sequenced sample: peripheral blood. The receptors stem from a man aged 55 to 70 with acute or convalescent COVID-19.

This clone was observed a single time. The chain employs TRBV4-2 and TRBJ2-1, with TRBD2 matching 9 bases. The CDR3 contains 17 residues. V was pared by 0 bases and J by 10 bases, with 13 bases of the junction left unmatched. Germline assignment: CDR1 LGHNA and CDR2 YNFKEQ. The chain's CDR3 is CASSQDLSSGALREQFF. CDR3 sequence (DNA): TGTGCCAGCAGCCAAGATTTGTCTAGCGGGGCTCTCAGGGAGCAGTTCTTC.

The CDR3 bases are TGTGCCAGCAGCCAAGAGGCTGGAAGACTCGGCTACACCTTC. This sequence encodes CASSQEAGRLGYTF. The V gene is TRBV3-1 (or the pseudogene TRBV3-2), the J gene TRBJ1-2; D remains ambiguous. V shed 0 bases and J shed 8 bases, with 13 bases lying between them. The germline V gene encodes CDR1 LGHDT and CDR2 YNNKEL (reference sequence). The CDR3 spans 14 residues.

The rearrangement links TRBV6-5 to TRBJ1-2; the match to TRBD1 covers 7 bases. CDR3 size: 14 residues. V was clipped by 5 bases and J by 4 bases; unmatched bases: 7. CDR1 and CDR2 from the germline V gene are MNHEY and SVGAGI. The CDR3: CASSTGDPGYGYTF. CDR3 nucleotides: TGTGCCAGCAGTACAGGGGATCCGGGCTATGGCTACACCTTC.

This clone was counted a few times. The rearrangement joins TRBV3-1 (or the pseudogene TRBV3-2) to TRBJ1-4, with D perhaps matching TRBD1 (5 bases). Germline CDR1 reads LGHDT; CDR2 reads YNNKEL (reference sequence). Trimming removed 6 bases from V and 4 bases from J, with 15 bases in between. This CDR3 has 15 residues. For the CDR3, the DNA is TGTGCCAGCAGGGGCGGCCTCGGGGGTAATGAAAAACTGTTTTTT. It translates to CASRGGLGGNEKLFF.

V and J are TRBV25-1 and TRBJ1-2; D uncertain. The V end was cut by 3 bases, the J end by 7 bases, with 9 bases between. Germline V gene data show CDR1 as MGHDK and CDR2 as SYGVNS. The CDR3 covers 12 residues. The CDR3 loop reads CASSDRPGGYTF. Written as DNA, the CDR3 is TGTGCCAGCAGTGACCGCCCCGGTGGCTACACCTTC.

J is TRBJ2-5 and V is TRBV5-1; D may be TRBD2 (5 bases). CDR1 and CDR2 (germline): SGHRS, YFSETQ. The CDR3 is made up of 14 amino acids. Trimming shortened V by 4 bases and J by 0 bases, and 10 bases separated the two germline ends. Here the CDR3 reads CASSPGNNQETQYF. CDR3 DNA: TGCGCCAGCAGCCCGGGGAACAACCAAGAGACCCAGTACTTC. Drawing the rest from reference TRBV5-1 and TRBJ2-5, the complete variable domain is KAGVTQTPRYLIKTRGQQVTLSCSPISGHRSVSWYQQTPGQGLQFLFEYFSETQRNKGNFPGRFSGRQFSNSRSEMNVSTLELGDSALYLCASSPGNNQETQYFGPGTRLLVL.

The chain links TRBV7-2 to TRBJ1-1; D may be TRBD1 (6 bases). CDR1 SGHTA and CDR2 FQGNSA come from the germline V gene. This CDR3 is built from 14 residues. Trimming stripped 5 bases from V and 5 bases from J, with 15 bases between. CDR3 amino acids: CASSQQGGNTEAFF. CDR3 bases: TGTGCCAGCAGCCAACAGGGTGGAAATACTGAAGCTTTCTTT.

V is TRBV6-5 and J is TRBJ1-2, with a tentative D call TRBD1 (6 bases). The germline gives CDR1 MNHEY, CDR2 SVGAGI. The V gene lost 6 bases and the J gene lost 2 bases, with 13 bases spanning the gap. The CDR3 covers 14 residues. CDR3: CASSRGRTNYGYTF. CDR3 DNA: TGTGCCAGCAGCAGGGGACGGACGAACTATGGCTACACCTTC.

The chain joins TRBV25-1 to TRBJ2-3; D is possibly TRBD2 (5 bases). The length of the CDR3 is 14 residues. The V gene lost 1 base and the J gene lost 1 base, with 6 bases spanning the gap. Germline CDR1 MGHDK, CDR2 SYGVNS. CDR3 nucleotide sequence: TGTGCCAGCAGTGAATGGCGGGGCACAGATACGCAGTATTTT. This gives the protein CASSEWRGTDTQYF.

The V call is TRBV6-2 or TRBV6-3, the J call TRBJ2-3; 7 bases agree with TRBD1. The CDR3 is made up of 13 amino acids. J was trimmed by 6 bases and V by 6 bases; bases with no gene match: 6. Germline values: CDR1 MNHEY, CDR2 SVGEGT. The chain's CDR3 is CASSARGLDTQYF. CDR3 nucleotide sequence: TGTGCCAGCAGCGCGAGGGGGCTTGATACGCAGTATTTT.

The CDR3 loop reads CASSQADRAYGYTF. In DNA form, the CDR3 reads TGTGCCAGCAGCCAAGCAGACAGGGCCTATGGCTACACCTTC. V gene TRBV14 combines with J gene TRBJ1-2; 7 bases match TRBD1. The CDR3 extends over 14 amino acids. The germline V gene encodes CDR1 SGHDN and CDR2 FVKESK. The ends lost 1 base at V and 4 bases at J; junction bases unmatched: 3. The full variable domain, in which reference TRBV14 and TRBJ1-2 provide the parts outside the CDR3, is EAGVTQFPSHSVIEKGQTVTLRCDPISGHDNLYWYRRVMGKEIKFLLHFVKESKQDESGMPNNRFLAERTGGTYSTLKVQPAELEDSGVYFCASSQADRAYGYTFGSGTRLTVV.

The DNA of the CDR3 is TGTGCCAGCTCACCACAGCGACCGTCGATCTCTGGAAACACCATATATTTT. Translation: CASSPQRPSISGNTIYF. The V and J genes are TRBV18 and TRBJ1-3, with unresolved D. Trimming shortened V by 1 base and J by 0 bases, and 13 bases separated the two germline ends. Germline-derived CDR1 and CDR2 are KGHSH and LQKENI. The CDR3 length is 17 residues.

The rearrangement joins TRBV5-1 to TRBJ1-6; D not certain. There are 13 residues in the CDR3. Germline V gives CDR1 SGHRS, CDR2 YFSETQ. Deletions cut 3 bases from V and 6 bases from J, with 7 bases between. This chain's CDR3 is CASSSLANSPLHF. The CDR3 nucleotides are TGCGCCAGCAGCTCCCTAGCTAATTCACCCCTCCACTTT. The variable domain in full, completed from reference TRBV5-1 and TRBJ1-6, reads KAGVTQTPRYLIKTRGQQVTLSCSPISGHRSVSWYQQTPGQGLQFLFEYFSETQRNKGNFPGRFSGRQFSNSRSEMNVSTLELGDSALYLCASSSLANSPLHFGNGTRLTVT.

This clone was seen a handful of times. The V call is TRBV7-2, the J call TRBJ2-7; D ambiguous. Trimming removed 4 bases at V and 5 bases at J, with 21 bases between. Germline-derived CDR1 and CDR2 are SGHTA and FQGNSA. The CDR3 has 16 amino acids. The CDR3 DNA reads TGTGCCAGCAGCTCCCCATTTTTCCCAATTCAGGACGAGCAGTACTTC. The encoded protein is CASSSPFFPIQDEQYF.